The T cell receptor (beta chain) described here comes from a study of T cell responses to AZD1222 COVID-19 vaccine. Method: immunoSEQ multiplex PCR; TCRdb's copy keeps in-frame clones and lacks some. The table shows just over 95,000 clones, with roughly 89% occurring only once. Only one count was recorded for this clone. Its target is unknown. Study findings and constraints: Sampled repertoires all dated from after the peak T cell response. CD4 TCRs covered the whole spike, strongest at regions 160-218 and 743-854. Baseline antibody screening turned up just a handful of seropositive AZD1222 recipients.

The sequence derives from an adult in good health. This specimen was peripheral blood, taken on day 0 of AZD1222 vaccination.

The CDR3 nucleotides read TGTGCCAGCAGTGCCCGGGACAGGTCCCCTAGCAATCAGCCCCAGCATTTT. Its protein is CASSARDRSPSNQPQHF. This chain joins TRBV6-2 or TRBV6-3 and TRBJ1-5, with 8 bases identical to TRBD1. The CDR3 runs to 17 residues. V trimming: 5 bases; J trimming: 0 bases; junction bases outside the gene matches: 9. Germline loops: CDR1 MNHEY, CDR2 SVGEGT.